This TCR beta chain comes out of a study of spatial heterogeneity in lung cancer. The time point was: blood at routine non-recurrence follow-up after resection. Unsorted whole RNA from tumor, nontumor lung or frozen PBMC underwent sequencing. TCR cDNA molecules each had a unique molecular identifier. TCRdb re-called the 5' RACE reads with MiXCR, one entry per CDR3 protein. The table records around 120,000 distinct CDR3 sequences, 12% of them present only once. This clonotype was seen a few times. J gave up 2 bases and V 5 bases, and 4 bases lay outside the gene matches. CDR1 is SGHTA, CDR2 FQGTGA, per germline. The CDR3 has 15 amino acids.

The sample was PBMCs, taken at follow-up. The TCR was taken from a male donor with early-stage non-small cell lung cancer. This chain uses TRBV7-3 with TRBJ2-1, with 9 bases lining up with TRBD2. CDR3 in DNA: TGTGCCAGCAGCCTACGGACTAGCGCCTACAATGAGCAGTTCTTC. This translates into CASSLRTSAYNEQFF.